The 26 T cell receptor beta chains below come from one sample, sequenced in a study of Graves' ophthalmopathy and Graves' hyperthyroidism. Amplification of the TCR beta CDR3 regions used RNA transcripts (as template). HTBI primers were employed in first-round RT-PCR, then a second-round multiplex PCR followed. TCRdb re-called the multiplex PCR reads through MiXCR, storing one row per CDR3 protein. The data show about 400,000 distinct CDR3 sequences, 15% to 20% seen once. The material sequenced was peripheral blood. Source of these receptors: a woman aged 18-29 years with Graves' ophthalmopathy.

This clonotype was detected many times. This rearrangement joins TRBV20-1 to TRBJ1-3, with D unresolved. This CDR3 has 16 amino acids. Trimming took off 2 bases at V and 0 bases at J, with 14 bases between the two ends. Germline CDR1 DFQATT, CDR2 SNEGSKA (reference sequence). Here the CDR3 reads CSARNWRRSSGNTIYF. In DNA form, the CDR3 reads TGCAGTGCTAGAAACTGGCGCCGAAGCTCTGGAAACACCATATATTTT.

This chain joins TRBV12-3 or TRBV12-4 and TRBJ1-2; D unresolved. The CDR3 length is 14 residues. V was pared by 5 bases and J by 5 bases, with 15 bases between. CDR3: CASSPTTGGYGYTF. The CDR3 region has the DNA TGTGCCAGCAGTCCAACGACTGGAGGGTATGGCTACACCTTC.

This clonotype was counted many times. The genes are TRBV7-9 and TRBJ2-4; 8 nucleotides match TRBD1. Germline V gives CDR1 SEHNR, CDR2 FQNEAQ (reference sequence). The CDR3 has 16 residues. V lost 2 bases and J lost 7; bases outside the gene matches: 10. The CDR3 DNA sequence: TGTGCCAGCAGCTTAATACAGGGGGGCGAGTGGAACATTCAGTACTTC. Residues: CASSLIQGGEWNIQYF.

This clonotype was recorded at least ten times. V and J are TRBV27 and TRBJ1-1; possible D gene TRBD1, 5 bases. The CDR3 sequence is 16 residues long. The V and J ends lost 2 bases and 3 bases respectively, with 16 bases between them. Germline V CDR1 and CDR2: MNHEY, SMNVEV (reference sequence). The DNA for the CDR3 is TGTGCCAGCAGTTTACGTCGGTGGGGGGGGGACACTGAAGCTTTCTTT. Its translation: CASSLRRWGGDTEAFF.

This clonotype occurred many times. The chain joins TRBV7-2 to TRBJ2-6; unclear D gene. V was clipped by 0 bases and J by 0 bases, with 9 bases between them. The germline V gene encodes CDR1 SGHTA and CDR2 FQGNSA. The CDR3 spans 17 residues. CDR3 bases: TGTGCCAGCAGCTTAGCCCGCACAACCTCTGGGGCCAACGTCCTGACTTTC. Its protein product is CASSLARTTSGANVLTF. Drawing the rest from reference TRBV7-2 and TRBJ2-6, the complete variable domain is GAGVSQSPSNKVTEKGKDVELRCDPISGHTALYWYRQSLGQGLEFLIYFQGNSAPDKSGLPSDRFSAERTGGSVSTLTIQRTQQEDSAVYLCASSLARTTSGANVLTFGAGSRLTVL.

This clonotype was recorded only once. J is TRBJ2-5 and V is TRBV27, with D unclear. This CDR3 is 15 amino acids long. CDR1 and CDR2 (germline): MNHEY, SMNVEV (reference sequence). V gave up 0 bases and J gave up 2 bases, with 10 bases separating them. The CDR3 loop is CASSLSIGPQETQYF. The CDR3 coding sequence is TGTGCCAGCAGTTTATCGATCGGGCCGCAAGAGACCCAGTACTTC.

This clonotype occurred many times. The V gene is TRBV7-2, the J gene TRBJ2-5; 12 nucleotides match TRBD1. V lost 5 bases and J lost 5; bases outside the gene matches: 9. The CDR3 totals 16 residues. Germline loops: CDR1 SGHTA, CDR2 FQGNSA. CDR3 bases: TGTGCCAGCAGCACAAAGGGACAGGGGGCTGCGGAGACCCAGTACTTC. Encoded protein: CASSTKGQGAAETQYF.

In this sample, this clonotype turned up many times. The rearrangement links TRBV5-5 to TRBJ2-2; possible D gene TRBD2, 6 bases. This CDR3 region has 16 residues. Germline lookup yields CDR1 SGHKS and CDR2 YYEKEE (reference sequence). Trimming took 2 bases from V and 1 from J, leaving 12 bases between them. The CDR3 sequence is CASSLSGSQNTGELFF. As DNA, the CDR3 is TGTGCCAGCAGCTTAAGCGGGTCCCAGAACACCGGGGAGCTGTTTTTT.

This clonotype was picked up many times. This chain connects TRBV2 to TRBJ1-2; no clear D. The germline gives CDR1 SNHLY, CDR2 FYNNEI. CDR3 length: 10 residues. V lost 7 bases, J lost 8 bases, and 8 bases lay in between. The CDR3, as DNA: TGTGCCAGCACAACGCACGGCTACACCTTC. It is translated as CASTTHGYTF. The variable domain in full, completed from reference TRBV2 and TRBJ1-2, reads EPEVTQTPSHQVTQMGQEVILRCVPISNHLYFYWYRQILGQKVEFLVSFYNNEISEKSEIFDDQFSVERPDGSNFTLKIRSTKLEDSAMYFCASTTHGYTFGSGTRLTVV.

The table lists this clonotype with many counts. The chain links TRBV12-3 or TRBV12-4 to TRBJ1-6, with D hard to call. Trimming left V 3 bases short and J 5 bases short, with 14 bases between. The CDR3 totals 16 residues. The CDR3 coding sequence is TGTGCCAGCAGTTTCGGACCCTCGGGAGATAATTCACCCCTCCACTTT. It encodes CASSFGPSGDNSPLHF.

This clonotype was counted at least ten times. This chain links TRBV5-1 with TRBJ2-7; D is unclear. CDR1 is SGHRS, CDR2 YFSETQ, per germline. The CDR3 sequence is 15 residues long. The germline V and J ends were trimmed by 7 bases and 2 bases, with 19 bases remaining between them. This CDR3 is CASHNKEIFPYEQYF. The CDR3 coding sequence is TGCGCCAGCCATAACAAAGAAATTTTCCCCTACGAGCAGTACTTC.

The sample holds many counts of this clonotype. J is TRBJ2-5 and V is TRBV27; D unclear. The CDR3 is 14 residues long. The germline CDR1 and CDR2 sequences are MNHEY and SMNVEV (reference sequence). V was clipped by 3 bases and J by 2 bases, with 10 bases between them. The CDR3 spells CASSLRRRQETQYF. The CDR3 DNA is TGTGCCAGCAGTTTGCGAAGGAGACAAGAGACCCAGTACTTC.

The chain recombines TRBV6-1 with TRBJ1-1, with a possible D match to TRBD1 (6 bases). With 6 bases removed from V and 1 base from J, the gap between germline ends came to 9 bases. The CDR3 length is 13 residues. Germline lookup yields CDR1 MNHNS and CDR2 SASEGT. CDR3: CASSHRENTEAFF. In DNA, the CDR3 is TGTGCCAGCAGCCACAGGGAGAACACTGAAGCTTTCTTT.

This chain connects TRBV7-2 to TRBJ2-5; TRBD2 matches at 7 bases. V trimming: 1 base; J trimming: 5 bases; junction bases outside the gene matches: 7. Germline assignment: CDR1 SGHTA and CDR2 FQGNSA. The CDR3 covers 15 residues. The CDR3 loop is CASSLVSREGETQYF. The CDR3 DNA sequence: TGTGCCAGCAGCTTAGTGTCCAGGGAGGGGGAGACCCAGTACTTC.

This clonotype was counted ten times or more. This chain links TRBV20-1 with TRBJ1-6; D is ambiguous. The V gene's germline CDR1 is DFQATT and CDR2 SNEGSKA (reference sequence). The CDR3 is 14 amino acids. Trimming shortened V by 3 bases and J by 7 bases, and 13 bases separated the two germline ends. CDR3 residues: CSASSRVPNSPLHF. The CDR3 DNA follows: TGCAGTGCTAGTTCCCGGGTTCCGAATTCACCCCTCCACTTT.

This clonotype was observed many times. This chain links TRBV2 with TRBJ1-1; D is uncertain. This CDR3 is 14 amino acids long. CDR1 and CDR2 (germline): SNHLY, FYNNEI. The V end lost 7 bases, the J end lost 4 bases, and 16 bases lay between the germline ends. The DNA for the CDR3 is TGTGCCAGCATCCCGAGAACCAGTTTCACTGAAGCTTTCTTT. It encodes CASIPRTSFTEAFF.

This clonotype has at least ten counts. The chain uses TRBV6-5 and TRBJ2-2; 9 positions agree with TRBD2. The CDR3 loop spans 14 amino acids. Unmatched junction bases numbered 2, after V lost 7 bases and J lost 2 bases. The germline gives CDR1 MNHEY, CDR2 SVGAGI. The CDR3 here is CASTGLANTGELFF. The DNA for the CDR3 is TGTGCCAGCACGGGACTAGCCAACACCGGGGAGCTGTTTTTT.

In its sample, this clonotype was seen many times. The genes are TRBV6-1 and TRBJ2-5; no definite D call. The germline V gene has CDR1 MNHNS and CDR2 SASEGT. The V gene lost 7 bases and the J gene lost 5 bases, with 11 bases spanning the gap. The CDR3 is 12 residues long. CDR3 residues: CASNRLRETQYF. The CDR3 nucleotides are TGTGCCAGCAATAGGCTACGTGAGACCCAGTACTTC.

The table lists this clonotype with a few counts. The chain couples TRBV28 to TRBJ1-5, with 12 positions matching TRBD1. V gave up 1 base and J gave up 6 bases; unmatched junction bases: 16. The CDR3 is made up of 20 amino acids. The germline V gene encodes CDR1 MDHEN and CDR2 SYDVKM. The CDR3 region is CASSLFYRWGQGAMIQPQHF. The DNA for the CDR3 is TGTGCCAGCAGTTTATTTTACAGGTGGGGACAGGGGGCTATGATTCAGCCCCAGCATTTT.

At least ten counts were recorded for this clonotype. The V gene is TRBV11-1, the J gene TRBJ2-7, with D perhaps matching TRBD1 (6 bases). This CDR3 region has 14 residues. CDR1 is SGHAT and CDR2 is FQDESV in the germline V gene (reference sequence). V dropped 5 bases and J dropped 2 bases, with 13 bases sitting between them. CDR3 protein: CASSKRGSPYEQYF. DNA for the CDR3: TGTGCCAGCAGCAAAAGGGGGAGCCCCTACGAGCAGTACTTC.

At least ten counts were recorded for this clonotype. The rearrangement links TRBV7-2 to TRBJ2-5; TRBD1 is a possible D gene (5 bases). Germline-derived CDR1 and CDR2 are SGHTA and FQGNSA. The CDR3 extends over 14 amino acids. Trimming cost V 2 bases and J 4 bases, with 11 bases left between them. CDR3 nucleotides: TGTGCCAGCAGCTTATACCGCAGGGCAGAGACCCAGTACTTC. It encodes CASSLYRRAETQYF.

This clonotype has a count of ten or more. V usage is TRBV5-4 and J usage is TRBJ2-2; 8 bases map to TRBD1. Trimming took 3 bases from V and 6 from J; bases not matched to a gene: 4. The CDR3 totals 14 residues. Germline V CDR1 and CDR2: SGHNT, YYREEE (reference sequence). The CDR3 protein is CASSSRQGPGELFF. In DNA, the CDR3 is TGTGCCAGCAGCTCACGACAGGGGCCCGGGGAGCTGTTTTTT.

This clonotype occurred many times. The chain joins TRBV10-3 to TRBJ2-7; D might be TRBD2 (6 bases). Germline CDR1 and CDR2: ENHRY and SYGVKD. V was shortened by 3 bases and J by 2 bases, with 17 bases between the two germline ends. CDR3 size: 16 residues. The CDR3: CAISDSVGTFAYEQYF. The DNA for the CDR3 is TGTGCCATCAGTGACTCGGTGGGGACTTTCGCCTACGAGCAGTACTTC.

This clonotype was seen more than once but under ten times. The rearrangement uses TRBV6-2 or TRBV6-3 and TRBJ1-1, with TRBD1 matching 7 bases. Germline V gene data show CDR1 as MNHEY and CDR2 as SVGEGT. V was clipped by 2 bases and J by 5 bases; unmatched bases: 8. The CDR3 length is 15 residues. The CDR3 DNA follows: TGTGCCAGCAGTTACGACAGGGTAAGGGGAACTGAAGCTTTCTTT. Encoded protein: CASSYDRVRGTEAFF.

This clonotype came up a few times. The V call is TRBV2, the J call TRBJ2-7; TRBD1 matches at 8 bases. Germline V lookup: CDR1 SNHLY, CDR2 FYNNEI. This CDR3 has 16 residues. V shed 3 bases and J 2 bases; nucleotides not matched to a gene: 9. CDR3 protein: CASSDWTGLNAYEQYF. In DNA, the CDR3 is TGTGCCAGCAGTGACTGGACAGGGTTAAACGCCTACGAGCAGTACTTC. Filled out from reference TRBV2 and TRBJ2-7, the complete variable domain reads EPEVTQTPSHQVTQMGQEVILRCVPISNHLYFYWYRQILGQKVEFLVSFYNNEISEKSEIFDDQFSVERPDGSNFTLKIRSTKLEDSAMYFCASSDWTGLNAYEQYFGPGTRLTVT.

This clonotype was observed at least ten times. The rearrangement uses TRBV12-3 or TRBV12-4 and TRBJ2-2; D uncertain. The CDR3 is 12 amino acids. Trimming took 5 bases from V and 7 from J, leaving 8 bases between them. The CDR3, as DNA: TGTGCCAGCAGTCCCGAAGTCGGGGAGCTGTTTTTT. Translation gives CASSPEVGELFF.